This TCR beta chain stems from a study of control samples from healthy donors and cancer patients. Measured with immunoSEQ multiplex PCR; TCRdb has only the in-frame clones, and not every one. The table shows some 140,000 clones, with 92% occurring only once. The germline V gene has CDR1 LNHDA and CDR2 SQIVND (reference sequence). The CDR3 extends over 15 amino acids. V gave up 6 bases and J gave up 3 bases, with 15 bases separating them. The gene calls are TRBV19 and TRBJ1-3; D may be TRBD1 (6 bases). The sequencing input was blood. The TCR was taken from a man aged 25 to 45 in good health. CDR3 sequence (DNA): TGTGCCAGTAGAAAATGGGGGACACTTGGAAACACCATATATTTT. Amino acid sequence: CASRKWGTLGNTIYF.